Below are 30 T cell receptor beta chains sequenced from a single sample in a study of shared clonotypes between healthy human individuals. The repertoire was sequenced with immunoSEQ multiplex PCR; TCRdb's copy has only in-frame clones and lacks some. Of 2 million to 2.5 million clones listed, roughly 93% are singletons. Sequenced sample: naive CD4+ T cells from PBMCs. The sample's subset: CD45RA+ positively selected. The receptors derive from a young man in good health. Some clones in this sample may be carry-over from other donors' samples.

The rearrangement links TRBV7-9 to TRBJ1-1; D is unclear. Germline loops: CDR1 SEHNR, CDR2 FQNEAQ (reference sequence). V was pared by 5 bases and J by 4 bases, with 14 bases between. The CDR3 sequence is 14 residues long. In DNA, the CDR3 is TGTGCCAGCAGCCCCGGGCGTCAGAGCACTGAAGCTTTCTTT. Its translation is CASSPGRQSTEAFF.

The genes are TRBV9 and TRBJ2-3; D is ambiguous. The ends were cut back, 1 base at V and 0 bases at J, with 9 bases in the middle. The CDR3 has 15 amino acids. CDR1 SGDLS and CDR2 YYNGEE come from the germline V gene. The chain's CDR3 is CASSVLEPSTDTQYF. The CDR3 DNA reads TGTGCCAGCAGCGTACTCGAACCTAGCACAGATACGCAGTATTTT.

The chain combines TRBV10-1 with TRBJ1-3; D is ambiguous. The CDR3 has 14 residues. V was trimmed by 5 bases and J by 0 bases, leaving 8 bases between them. The germline V gene encodes CDR1 WNHNN and CDR2 SYGVQD (reference sequence). The CDR3 nucleotides read TGCGCCAGCAGTCCAGGAGTCTCTGGAAACACCATATATTTT. This encodes CASSPGVSGNTIYF.

The chain couples TRBV2 to TRBJ2-5; TRBD1 matches 7 bases. The CDR3 length is 12 residues. V shed 6 bases and J 14 bases; nucleotides not matched to a gene: 12. Germline lookup yields CDR1 SNHLY and CDR2 FYNNEI. CDR3 bases: TGTGCCAGCAGAACAGGGACCGGGACAGTCTACTTC. Amino acid sequence: CASRTGTGTVYF.

The genes are TRBV9 and TRBJ2-5, with TRBD2 identical over 9 bases. The CDR3 is 17 residues long. V gave up 0 bases and J gave up 5 bases; unmatched junction bases: 11. CDR1 is SGDLS, CDR2 YYNGEE, per germline. CDR3 in DNA: TGTGCCAGCAGCGTAGCATCGCGGGGGGGTAGGACGGAGACCCAGTACTTC. Translating it yields CASSVASRGGRTETQYF.

J is TRBJ2-7 and V is TRBV11-2, with D unresolved. V lost 1 base and J 6 bases, leaving 7 bases between the germline ends. This CDR3 has 12 residues. Germline V CDR1 and CDR2: SGHAT, FQNNGV. The CDR3 here is CASSLAPSEQYF. The CDR3 coding sequence is TGTGCCAGCAGCTTAGCCCCCTCCGAGCAGTACTTC. Drawing the rest from reference TRBV11-2 and TRBJ2-7, the complete variable domain is EAGVAQSPRYKIIEKRQSVAFWCNPISGHATLYWYQQILGQGPKLLIQFQNNGVVDDSQLPKDRFSAERLKGVDSTLKIQPAKLEDSAVYLCASSLAPSEQYFGPGTRLTVT.

The CDR3 reads CASHRTGGPLEQYF. The CDR3 coding sequence is TGTGCCAGCCACCGGACAGGGGGCCCCTTAGAGCAGTACTTC. V is TRBV6-1 and J is TRBJ2-7; 11 nucleotides match TRBD1. The CDR3 has 14 amino acids. V was clipped by 8 bases and J by 7 bases; unmatched bases: 10. CDR1 MNHNS and CDR2 SASEGT come from the germline V gene.

J is TRBJ1-4 and V is TRBV21-1; TRBD1, the table's D call, was not compared with the DNA. TRBV21-1 is noted as a pseudogene. This CDR3 comprises 17 residues. The CDR3 is CASSRGDRGPLNEKLFF. The CDR3 nucleotides read TGTGCCAGCAGCAGAGGGGACAGGGGCCCCCTTAATGAAAAACTGTTTTTT.

The rearrangement links TRBV2 to TRBJ2-5, with a tentative D call TRBD1 (6 bases). Trimming cost V 7 bases and J 2 bases, with 11 bases left between them. In germline, CDR1 is SNHLY, CDR2 FYNNEI. This CDR3 region has 13 residues. The CDR3: CASKGTRQETQYF. The CDR3 DNA reads TGTGCCAGCAAGGGGACAAGACAAGAGACCCAGTACTTC.

As concerns this clone: Other DNA sequences in this sample translate to the same CDR3. The chain employs TRBV28 and TRBJ1-2, with D uncertain. This CDR3 comprises 13 residues. V lost 3 bases and J 3 bases, leaving 8 bases between the germline ends. CDR1 and CDR2 (germline): MDHEN, SYDVKM. CDR3 sequence: CASSLGRDYGYTF. As DNA, the CDR3 is TGTGCCAGCAGTTTGGGGAGGGACTATGGCTACACCTTC.

With regard to this clone: This CDR3 is also generated by other DNA sequences in the sample. The J gene is TRBJ1-4, the V gene TRBV2; D may be TRBD1 (5 bases). Germline V gene sequence: CDR1 SNHLY, CDR2 FYNNEI. V was trimmed by 6 bases and J by 0 bases, leaving 8 bases between them. CDR3 length: 14 residues. Here the CDR3 reads CASRGQATNEKLFF. CDR3 DNA sequence: TGTGCCAGCAGAGGACAAGCAACTAATGAAAAACTGTTTTTT.

The chain links TRBV5-1 to TRBJ1-1; the match to TRBD1 covers 7 bases. This CDR3 spans 14 amino acids. Germline V gene sequence: CDR1 SGHRS, CDR2 YFSETQ. V shed 6 bases, J shed 3 bases, and the junction held 8 bases outside the gene matches. CDR3 region: CASTQTGLDTEAFF. The CDR3 nucleotides read TGCGCCAGCACCCAGACAGGGTTGGACACTGAAGCTTTCTTT.

The CDR3 reads CAWTFGTDEKLFF. The CDR3 nucleotides are TGTGCCTGGACTTTTGGGACCGATGAAAAACTGTTTTTT. This chain connects TRBV30 to TRBJ1-4, with D tentatively TRBD1 (5 bases). The CDR3 contains 13 residues. Germline V gene sequence: CDR1 GTSNPN, CDR2 SVGIG (reference sequence). V was clipped by 4 bases and J by 6 bases, with 12 bases between them.

The gene calls are TRBV5-1 and TRBJ1-6; TRBD1 aligns across 9 bases. Germline V gives CDR1 SGHRS, CDR2 YFSETQ. The ends lost 4 bases at V and 7 bases at J; junction bases unmatched: 6. The CDR3 sequence is 15 residues long. The CDR3 loop is CASSPGTGRNSPLHF. CDR3 sequence (DNA): TGCGCCAGCAGCCCAGGGACAGGGAGGAATTCACCCCTCCACTTT.

This clone was counted between two and nine times. Distinct nucleotide sequences in the sample also encode this CDR3. The V gene is TRBV28, the J gene TRBJ1-2; D unresolved. Germline V gene sequence: CDR1 MDHEN, CDR2 SYDVKM. This CDR3 spans 12 amino acids. Trimming took off 1 base at V and 3 bases at J, with 3 bases between the two ends. CDR3 protein: CASSLSDYGYTF. DNA of the CDR3: TGTGCCAGCAGTTTATCGGACTATGGCTACACCTTC.

In the case of this clone: The same CDR3 is also encoded by other DNA sequences in this sample. The chain couples TRBV7-2 to TRBJ1-3; a possible D gene is TRBD1 (5 bases). V was pared by 3 bases and J by 4 bases, with 10 bases between. This CDR3 is 14 amino acids long. CDR1 and CDR2 from the germline V gene are SGHTA and FQGNSA. CDR3 in amino acids: CASSLGVTGNTIYF. CDR3 in DNA: TGTGCCAGCAGCTTGGGGGTAACAGGAAACACCATATATTTT.

For this clone: One junction end disagrees with the germline gene, perhaps due to a read error. This chain joins TRBV20-1 and TRBJ2-3, with no clear D. This CDR3 has 10 residues. Germline V gene lookup returns CDR1 DFQATT and CDR2 SNEGSKA (reference sequence). The CDR3: CSASRPTHFF. In DNA form, the CDR3 reads TGCAGTGCTAGCAGGCCCACCCATTTTTTT.

This clone was observed once. V usage is TRBV4-2 and J usage is TRBJ2-3; 7 bases map to TRBD2. From germline, CDR1 is LGHNA and CDR2 YNFKEQ. The CDR3 covers 16 residues. The ends lost 1 base at V and 1 base at J; junction bases unmatched: 5. Written as DNA, the CDR3 is TGTGCCAGCAGCCAAGGCCTAGCGGACCGCACAGATACGCAGTATTTT. This codes for CASSQGLADRTDTQYF.

The chain uses TRBV6-1 and TRBJ2-5; D gene uncertain. Germline CDR1 is MNHNS and CDR2 is SASEGT. V lost 1 base and J 1 base, leaving 10 bases between the germline ends. The CDR3 covers 15 residues. CDR3 bases: TGTGCCAGCAGTGAAGGGGCGTCGGTCCAAGAGACCCAGTACTTC. Protein product: CASSEGASVQETQYF.

This chain uses TRBV27 with TRBJ2-5; D is possibly TRBD2 (6 bases). V was cut by 5 bases and J by 7 bases, with 20 bases left in between. The germline V gene has CDR1 MNHEY and CDR2 SMNVEV (reference sequence). The CDR3 runs 15 residues. DNA of the CDR3: TGTGCCAGCAGTCCTGGGCCGGGACTGCGGGGGACCCAGTACTTC. The encoded protein is CASSPGPGLRGTQYF.

In DNA form, the CDR3 reads TGCGCCAGCAGCCCGAGACTCTCCTACGAGCAGTACTTC. Encoded protein: CASSPRLSYEQYF. The chain links TRBV4-1 to TRBJ2-7; D uncertain. The V gene lost 4 bases and the J gene lost 0 bases, with 7 bases spanning the gap. CDR1 is MGHRA and CDR2 is YSYEKL in the germline V gene. This CDR3 is built from 13 residues.

This chain links TRBV30 with TRBJ1-1; D call uncertain. V was cut by 3 bases and J by 1 base, with 9 bases left in between. The CDR3 has 13 amino acids. Germline CDR1 is GTSNPN and CDR2 is SVGIG (reference sequence). The CDR3 loop is CAWSSRPNTEAFF. The CDR3 nucleotides read TGTGCCTGGAGCTCTCGACCGAACACTGAAGCTTTCTTT.

Written as DNA, the CDR3 is TGCGCCAGCAGTGAAGTTATGGGGGTTGGTCAGCCCCAGCATTTT. Translating it yields CASSEVMGVGQPQHF. The genes are TRBV10-2 and TRBJ1-5, with D possibly being TRBD1 (5 bases). The CDR3 loop spans 15 amino acids. Germline V gene lookup returns CDR1 WSHSY and CDR2 SAAADI. V was trimmed by 3 bases and J by 6 bases, leaving 15 bases between them.

The rearrangement links TRBV18 to TRBJ1-5; D gene uncertain. Germline CDR1 reads KGHSH; CDR2 reads LQKENI. V gave up 0 bases and J gave up 7 bases, with 4 bases separating them. This CDR3 is built from 12 residues. The CDR3: CASSPPRQPQHF. The CDR3 coding sequence is TGTGCCAGCTCACCACCGAGGCAGCCCCAGCATTTT.

CDR3 residues: CASSGGAGGGEQFF. CDR3 sequence (DNA): TGTGCCAGCAGCGGGGGAGCGGGAGGCGGTGAGCAGTTCTTC. The V gene is TRBV9, the J gene TRBJ2-1; 9 bases line up with TRBD2. Per the germline V gene, CDR1 is SGDLS and CDR2 is YYNGEE. This CDR3 is built from 14 residues. J lost 9 bases, V lost 3 bases, and 7 bases had no gene match.

The rearrangement uses TRBV10-3 and TRBJ2-1, with D possibly TRBD2 on 5 matching bases. Trimming removed 0 bases at V and 4 bases at J, with 10 bases between. Germline CDR1 is ENHRY and CDR2 is SYGVKD. CDR3 length: 15 residues. CDR3 in DNA: TGTGCCATCAGTGAGTCGAAGGGAGCGTACAATGAGCAGTTCTTC. It yields the protein CAISESKGAYNEQFF.

This chain uses TRBV6-1 with TRBJ1-4; the D is unclear. CDR3 length: 15 amino acids. Between the trimmed V and J ends, which lost 3 bases and 0 bases, there was a span of 8 bases. The germline V gene has CDR1 MNHNS and CDR2 SASEGT. The CDR3 loop reads CASSDSLTTNEKLFF. The CDR3 coding sequence is TGTGCCAGCAGTGATTCGCTCACAACTAATGAAAAACTGTTTTTT.

The chain joins TRBV7-2 to TRBJ1-6; a weak D match, TRBD1 (6 bases). CDR3 length: 15 residues. Trimming shortened V by 7 bases and J by 11 bases, and 21 bases separated the two germline ends. Germline V gene lookup returns CDR1 SGHTA and CDR2 FQGNSA. The CDR3 loop is CASTPPGGPGTPLHF. The DNA of the CDR3 is TGTGCCAGCACCCCACCGGGGGGCCCGGGGACACCCCTCCACTTT.

In this sample, this clone turned up a few times. The chain couples TRBV2 to TRBJ1-1; tentative D call: TRBD1 (5 bases). In germline, CDR1 is SNHLY, CDR2 FYNNEI. This CDR3 contains 13 residues. With 5 bases removed from V and 3 bases from J, the gap between germline ends came to 10 bases. This CDR3 is CASSTSRDTEAFF. The CDR3 DNA sequence: TGTGCCAGCAGTACTTCCAGGGACACTGAAGCTTTCTTT.

V usage is TRBV7-9 and J usage is TRBJ2-1; TRBD2 aligns across 7 bases. Germline V gives CDR1 SEHNR, CDR2 FQNEAQ (reference sequence). Trimming took 7 bases from V and 7 from J; bases not matched to a gene: 13. The CDR3 runs 15 residues. The CDR3 reads CASTRAGSYGNEQFF. The CDR3 DNA reads TGTGCCAGCACCCGAGCGGGGTCCTACGGGAATGAGCAGTTCTTC.